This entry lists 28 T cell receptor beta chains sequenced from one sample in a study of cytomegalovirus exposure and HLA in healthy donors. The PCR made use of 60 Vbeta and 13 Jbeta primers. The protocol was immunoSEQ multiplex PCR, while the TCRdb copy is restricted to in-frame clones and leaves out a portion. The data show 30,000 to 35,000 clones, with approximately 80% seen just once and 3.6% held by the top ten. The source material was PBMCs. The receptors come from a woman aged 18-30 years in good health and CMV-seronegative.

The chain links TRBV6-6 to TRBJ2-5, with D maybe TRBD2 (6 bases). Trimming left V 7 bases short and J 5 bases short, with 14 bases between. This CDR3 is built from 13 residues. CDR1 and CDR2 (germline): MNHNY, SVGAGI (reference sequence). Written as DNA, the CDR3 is TGTGCCAGCAAGCGGGCCTCTCCGGAGACCCAGTACTTC. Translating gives CASKRASPETQYF.

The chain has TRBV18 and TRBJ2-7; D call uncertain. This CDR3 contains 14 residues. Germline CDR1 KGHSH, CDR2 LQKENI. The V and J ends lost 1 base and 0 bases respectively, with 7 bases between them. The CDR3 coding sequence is TGTGCCAGCTCACCACAAACAGCCTCCTACGAGCAGTACTTC. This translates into CASSPQTASYEQYF.

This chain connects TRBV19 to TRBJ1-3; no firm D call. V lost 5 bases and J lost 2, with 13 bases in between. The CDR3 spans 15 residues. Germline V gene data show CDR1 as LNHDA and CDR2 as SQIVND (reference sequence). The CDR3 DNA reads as TGTGCCAGTAGTCTCGGGGAGTTTCCTGGAAACACCATATATTTT. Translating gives CASSLGEFPGNTIYF.

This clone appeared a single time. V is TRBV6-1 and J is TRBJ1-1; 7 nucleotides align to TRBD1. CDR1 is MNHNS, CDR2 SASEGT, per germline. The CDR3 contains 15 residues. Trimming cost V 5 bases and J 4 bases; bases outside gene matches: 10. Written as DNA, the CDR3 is TGTGCCAGCAGTACTGAGACAGGGTGGAGCACTGAAGCTTTCTTT. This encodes CASSTETGWSTEAFF.

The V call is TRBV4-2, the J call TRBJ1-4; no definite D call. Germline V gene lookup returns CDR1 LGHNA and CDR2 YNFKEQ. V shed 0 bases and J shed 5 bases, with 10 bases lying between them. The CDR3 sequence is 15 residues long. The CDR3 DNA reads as TGTGCCAGCAGCCAAGATACGGGAAGAAATGAAAAACTGTTTTTT. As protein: CASSQDTGRNEKLFF.

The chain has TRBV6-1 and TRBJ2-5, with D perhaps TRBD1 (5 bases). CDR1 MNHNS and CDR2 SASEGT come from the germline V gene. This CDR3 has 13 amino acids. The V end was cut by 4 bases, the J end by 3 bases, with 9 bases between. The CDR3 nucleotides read TGTGCCAGCAGTGTGGGGCCAAAAGAGACCCAGTACTTC. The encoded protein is CASSVGPKETQYF.

Here the CDR3 reads CASRTGGANQPQHF. In nucleotides, the CDR3 is TGTGCCAGCCGAACAGGGGGAGCAAATCAGCCCCAGCATTTT. V usage is TRBV27 and J usage is TRBJ1-5; 8 bases fit TRBD1. There are 14 residues in the CDR3. Trimming at V came to 8 bases and at J to 4 bases, leaving 7 bases not matched to a gene. Germline V gives CDR1 MNHEY, CDR2 SMNVEV (reference sequence).

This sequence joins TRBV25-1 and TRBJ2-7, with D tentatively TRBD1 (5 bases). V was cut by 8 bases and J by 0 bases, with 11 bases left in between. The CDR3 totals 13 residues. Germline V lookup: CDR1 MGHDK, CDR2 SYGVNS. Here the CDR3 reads CASGRQSSYEQYF. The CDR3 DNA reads TGTGCCAGCGGACGACAGAGCTCCTACGAGCAGTACTTC.

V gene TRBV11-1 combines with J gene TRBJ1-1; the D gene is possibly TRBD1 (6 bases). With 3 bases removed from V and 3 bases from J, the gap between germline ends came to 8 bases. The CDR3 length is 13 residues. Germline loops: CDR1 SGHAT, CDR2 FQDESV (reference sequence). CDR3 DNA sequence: TGTGCCAGCAGCTTTTACAGGGACACTGAAGCTTTCTTT. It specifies CASSFYRDTEAFF.

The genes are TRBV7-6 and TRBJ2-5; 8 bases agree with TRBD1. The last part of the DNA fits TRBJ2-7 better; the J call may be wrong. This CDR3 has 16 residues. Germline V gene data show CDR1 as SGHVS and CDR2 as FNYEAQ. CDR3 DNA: TGTGCCAGCAGCTTAGCGGGGACAGGAGGTTCCGACGAGCAGTACTTC. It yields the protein CASSLAGTGGSDEQYF.

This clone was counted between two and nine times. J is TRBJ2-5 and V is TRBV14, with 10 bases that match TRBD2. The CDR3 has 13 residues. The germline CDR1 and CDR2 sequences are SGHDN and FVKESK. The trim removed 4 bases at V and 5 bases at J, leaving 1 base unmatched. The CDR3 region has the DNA TGTGCCAGCAGCCGAGCGGGAGGGGAGACCCAGTACTTC. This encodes CASSRAGGETQYF.

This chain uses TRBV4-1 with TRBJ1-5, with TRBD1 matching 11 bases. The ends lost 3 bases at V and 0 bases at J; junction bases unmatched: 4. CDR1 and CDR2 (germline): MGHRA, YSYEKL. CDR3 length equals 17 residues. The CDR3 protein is CASSHGTGGLSNQPQHF. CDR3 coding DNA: TGCGCCAGCAGCCACGGGACAGGGGGACTTAGCAATCAGCCCCAGCATTTT.

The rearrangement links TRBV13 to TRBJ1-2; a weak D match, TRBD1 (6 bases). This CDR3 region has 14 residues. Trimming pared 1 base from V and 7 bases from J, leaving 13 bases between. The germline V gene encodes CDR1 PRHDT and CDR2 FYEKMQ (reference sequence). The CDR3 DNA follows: TGTGCCAGCAGCTTAGAGGCGGGGGCTGGTGGCTACACCTTC. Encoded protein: CASSLEAGAGGYTF.

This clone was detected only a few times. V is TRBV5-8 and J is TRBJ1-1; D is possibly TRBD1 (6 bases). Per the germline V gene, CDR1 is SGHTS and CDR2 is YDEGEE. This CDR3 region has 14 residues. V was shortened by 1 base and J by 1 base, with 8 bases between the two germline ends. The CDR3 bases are TGTGCCAGCAGCTTGACAGGGAGGAACACTGAAGCTTTCTTT. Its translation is CASSLTGRNTEAFF.

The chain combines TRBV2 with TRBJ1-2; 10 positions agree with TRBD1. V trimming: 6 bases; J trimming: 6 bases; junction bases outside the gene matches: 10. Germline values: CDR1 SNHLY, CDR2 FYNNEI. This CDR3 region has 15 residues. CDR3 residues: CASSWDRGNNHGYTF. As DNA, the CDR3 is TGTGCCAGCAGCTGGGACAGGGGAAACAATCATGGCTACACCTTC. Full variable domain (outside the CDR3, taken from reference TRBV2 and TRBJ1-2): EPEVTQTPSHQVTQMGQEVILRCVPISNHLYFYWYRQILGQKVEFLVSFYNNEISEKSEIFDDQFSVERPDGSNFTLKIRSTKLEDSAMYFCASSWDRGNNHGYTFGSGTRLTVV.

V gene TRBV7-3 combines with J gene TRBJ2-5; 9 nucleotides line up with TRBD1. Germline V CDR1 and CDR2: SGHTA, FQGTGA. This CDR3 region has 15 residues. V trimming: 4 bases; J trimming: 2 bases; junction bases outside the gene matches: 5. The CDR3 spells CASSSPGQGQETQYF. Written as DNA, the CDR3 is TGTGCCAGCAGCTCACCGGGACAGGGTCAAGAGACCCAGTACTTC.

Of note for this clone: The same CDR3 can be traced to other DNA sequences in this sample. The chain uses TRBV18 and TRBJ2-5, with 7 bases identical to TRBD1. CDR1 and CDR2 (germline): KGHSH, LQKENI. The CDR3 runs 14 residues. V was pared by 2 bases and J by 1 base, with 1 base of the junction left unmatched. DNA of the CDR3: TGTGCCAGCTCACCAAACAGGGGCCAAGAGACCCAGTACTTC. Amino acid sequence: CASSPNRGQETQYF.

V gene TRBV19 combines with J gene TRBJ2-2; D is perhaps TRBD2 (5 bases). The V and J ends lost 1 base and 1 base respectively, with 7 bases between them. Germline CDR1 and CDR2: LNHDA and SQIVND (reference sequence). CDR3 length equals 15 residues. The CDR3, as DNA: TGTGCCAGTAGTATAGCGGGATTGAACACCGGGGAGCTGTTTTTT. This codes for CASSIAGLNTGELFF.

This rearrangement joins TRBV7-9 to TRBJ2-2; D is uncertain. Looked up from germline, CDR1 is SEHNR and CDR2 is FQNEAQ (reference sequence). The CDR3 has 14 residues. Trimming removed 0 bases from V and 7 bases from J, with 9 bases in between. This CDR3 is CASSLAPLSGELFF. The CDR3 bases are TGTGCCAGCAGCTTAGCCCCCCTGAGCGGGGAGCTGTTTTTT.

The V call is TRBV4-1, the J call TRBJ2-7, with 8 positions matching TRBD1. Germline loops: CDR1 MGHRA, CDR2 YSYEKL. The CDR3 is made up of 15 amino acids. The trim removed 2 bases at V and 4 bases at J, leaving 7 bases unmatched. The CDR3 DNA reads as TGCGCCAGCAGCCAATACGGACAGGGTAGTTACGAGCAGTACTTC. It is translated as CASSQYGQGSYEQYF.

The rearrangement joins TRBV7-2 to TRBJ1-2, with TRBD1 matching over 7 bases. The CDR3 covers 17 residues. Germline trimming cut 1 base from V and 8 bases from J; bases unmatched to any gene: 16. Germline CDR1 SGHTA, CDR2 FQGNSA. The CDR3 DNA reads TGTGCCAGCAGCTTAGAGAAGGGGGCAGTGACTATGGCGGGCTACACCTTC. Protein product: CASSLEKGAVTMAGYTF.

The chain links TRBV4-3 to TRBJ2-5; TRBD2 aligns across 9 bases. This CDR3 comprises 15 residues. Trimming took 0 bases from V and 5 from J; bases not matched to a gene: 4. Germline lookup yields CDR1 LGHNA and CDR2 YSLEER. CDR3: CASSQDGREGETQYF. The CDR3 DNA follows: TGCGCCAGCAGCCAAGATGGGCGGGAGGGGGAGACCCAGTACTTC.

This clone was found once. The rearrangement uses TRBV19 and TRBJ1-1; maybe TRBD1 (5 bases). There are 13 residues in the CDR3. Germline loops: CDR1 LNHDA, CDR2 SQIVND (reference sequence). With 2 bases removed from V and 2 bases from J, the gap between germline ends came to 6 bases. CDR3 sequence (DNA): TGTGCCAGTAGTATAAGGGGTAACACTGAAGCTTTCTTT. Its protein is CASSIRGNTEAFF. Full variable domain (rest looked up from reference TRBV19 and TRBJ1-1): DGGITQSPKYLFRKEGQNVTLSCEQNLNHDAMYWYRQDPGQGLRLIYYSQIVNDFQKGDIAEGYSVSREKKESFPLTVTSAQKNPTAFYLCASSIRGNTEAFFGQGTRLTVV.

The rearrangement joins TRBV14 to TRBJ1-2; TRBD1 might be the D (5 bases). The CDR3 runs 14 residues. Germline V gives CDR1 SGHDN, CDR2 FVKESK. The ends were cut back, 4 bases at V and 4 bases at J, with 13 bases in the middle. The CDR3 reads CASSRDSKSYGYTF. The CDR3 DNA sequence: TGTGCCAGCAGCCGGGACTCCAAATCCTATGGCTACACCTTC.

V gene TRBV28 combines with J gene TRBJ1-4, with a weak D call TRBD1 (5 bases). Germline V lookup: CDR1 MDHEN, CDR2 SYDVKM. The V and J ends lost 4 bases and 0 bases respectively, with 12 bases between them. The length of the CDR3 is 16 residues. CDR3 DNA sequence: TGTGCCAGCAGTTCCCACGGGGGAGCAACTAATGAAAAACTGTTTTTT. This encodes CASSSHGGATNEKLFF.

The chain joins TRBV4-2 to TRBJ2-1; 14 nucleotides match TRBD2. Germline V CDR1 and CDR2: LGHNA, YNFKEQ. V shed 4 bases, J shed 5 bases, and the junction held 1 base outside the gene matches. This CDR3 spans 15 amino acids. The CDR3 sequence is CASSPGLAGDNEQFF. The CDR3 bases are TGTGCCAGCAGCCCGGGACTAGCGGGAGACAATGAGCAGTTCTTC.

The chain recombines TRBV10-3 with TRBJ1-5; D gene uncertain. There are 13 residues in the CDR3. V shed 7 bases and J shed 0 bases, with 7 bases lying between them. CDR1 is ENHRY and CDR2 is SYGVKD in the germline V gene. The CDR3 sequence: CAITPNSNQPQHF. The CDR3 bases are TGTGCCATCACCCCTAATAGCAATCAGCCCCAGCATTTT.

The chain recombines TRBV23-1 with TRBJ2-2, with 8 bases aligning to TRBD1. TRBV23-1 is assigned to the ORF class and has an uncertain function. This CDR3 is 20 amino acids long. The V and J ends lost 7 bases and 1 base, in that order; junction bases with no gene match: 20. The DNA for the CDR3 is TGCGCCAGCACCCCCGGTGTGGTGACAGGGGTAAAAAAGAACACCGGGGAGCTGTTTTTT. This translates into CASTPGVVTGVKKNTGELFF.